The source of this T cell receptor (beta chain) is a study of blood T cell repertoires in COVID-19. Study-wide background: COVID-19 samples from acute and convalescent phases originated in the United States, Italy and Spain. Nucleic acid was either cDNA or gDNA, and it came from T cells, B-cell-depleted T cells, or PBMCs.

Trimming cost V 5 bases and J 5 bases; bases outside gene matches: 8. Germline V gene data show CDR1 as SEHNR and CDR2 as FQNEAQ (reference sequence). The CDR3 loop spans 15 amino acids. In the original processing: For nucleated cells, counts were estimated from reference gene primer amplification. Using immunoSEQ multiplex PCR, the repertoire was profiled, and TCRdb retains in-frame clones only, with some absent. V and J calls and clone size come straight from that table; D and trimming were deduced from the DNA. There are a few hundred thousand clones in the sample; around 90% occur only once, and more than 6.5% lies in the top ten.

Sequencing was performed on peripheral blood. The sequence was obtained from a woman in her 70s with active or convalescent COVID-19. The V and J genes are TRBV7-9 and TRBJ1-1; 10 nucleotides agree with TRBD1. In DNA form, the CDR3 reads TGTGCCAGCAGCCCCTACGGGACAGGGGTAACTGAAGCTTTCTTT. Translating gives CASSPYGTGVTEAFF.